This T cell receptor beta chain emerged from a study of cytomegalovirus exposure and HLA in healthy donors. This clone was counted between two and nine times. Its antigen is not known. CDR3 length: 13 residues. Germline CDR1 reads SGHTA; CDR2 reads FQGNSA. The V end was cut by 3 bases, the J end by 4 bases, with 7 bases between. Primers: 60 Vbeta forward and 13 Jbeta reverse. Sequenced by immunoSEQ multiplex PCR; TCRdb stores in-frame clones only, minus some. This sample yields approximately 190,000 clones, of which around 85% are seen a single time; 3.5% to 4% belongs to the top ten. Study results and caveats: Later on, an analysis found that several of the most significant clusters appeared to be linked to common viral pathogens, which included parvovirus B19. With DRB1 most and HLA-C fewest, TCR association rates differed between HLA loci in a later analysis.

The chain links TRBV7-2 to TRBJ1-5; D is uncertain. The sample was PBMCs. The TCR was taken from a man between 50 and 59 years old in good health and CMV-seronegative. The chain's CDR3 is CASSLGRNQPQHF. The CDR3 region has the DNA TGTGCCAGCAGCTTGGGGAGGAATCAGCCCCAGCATTTT.